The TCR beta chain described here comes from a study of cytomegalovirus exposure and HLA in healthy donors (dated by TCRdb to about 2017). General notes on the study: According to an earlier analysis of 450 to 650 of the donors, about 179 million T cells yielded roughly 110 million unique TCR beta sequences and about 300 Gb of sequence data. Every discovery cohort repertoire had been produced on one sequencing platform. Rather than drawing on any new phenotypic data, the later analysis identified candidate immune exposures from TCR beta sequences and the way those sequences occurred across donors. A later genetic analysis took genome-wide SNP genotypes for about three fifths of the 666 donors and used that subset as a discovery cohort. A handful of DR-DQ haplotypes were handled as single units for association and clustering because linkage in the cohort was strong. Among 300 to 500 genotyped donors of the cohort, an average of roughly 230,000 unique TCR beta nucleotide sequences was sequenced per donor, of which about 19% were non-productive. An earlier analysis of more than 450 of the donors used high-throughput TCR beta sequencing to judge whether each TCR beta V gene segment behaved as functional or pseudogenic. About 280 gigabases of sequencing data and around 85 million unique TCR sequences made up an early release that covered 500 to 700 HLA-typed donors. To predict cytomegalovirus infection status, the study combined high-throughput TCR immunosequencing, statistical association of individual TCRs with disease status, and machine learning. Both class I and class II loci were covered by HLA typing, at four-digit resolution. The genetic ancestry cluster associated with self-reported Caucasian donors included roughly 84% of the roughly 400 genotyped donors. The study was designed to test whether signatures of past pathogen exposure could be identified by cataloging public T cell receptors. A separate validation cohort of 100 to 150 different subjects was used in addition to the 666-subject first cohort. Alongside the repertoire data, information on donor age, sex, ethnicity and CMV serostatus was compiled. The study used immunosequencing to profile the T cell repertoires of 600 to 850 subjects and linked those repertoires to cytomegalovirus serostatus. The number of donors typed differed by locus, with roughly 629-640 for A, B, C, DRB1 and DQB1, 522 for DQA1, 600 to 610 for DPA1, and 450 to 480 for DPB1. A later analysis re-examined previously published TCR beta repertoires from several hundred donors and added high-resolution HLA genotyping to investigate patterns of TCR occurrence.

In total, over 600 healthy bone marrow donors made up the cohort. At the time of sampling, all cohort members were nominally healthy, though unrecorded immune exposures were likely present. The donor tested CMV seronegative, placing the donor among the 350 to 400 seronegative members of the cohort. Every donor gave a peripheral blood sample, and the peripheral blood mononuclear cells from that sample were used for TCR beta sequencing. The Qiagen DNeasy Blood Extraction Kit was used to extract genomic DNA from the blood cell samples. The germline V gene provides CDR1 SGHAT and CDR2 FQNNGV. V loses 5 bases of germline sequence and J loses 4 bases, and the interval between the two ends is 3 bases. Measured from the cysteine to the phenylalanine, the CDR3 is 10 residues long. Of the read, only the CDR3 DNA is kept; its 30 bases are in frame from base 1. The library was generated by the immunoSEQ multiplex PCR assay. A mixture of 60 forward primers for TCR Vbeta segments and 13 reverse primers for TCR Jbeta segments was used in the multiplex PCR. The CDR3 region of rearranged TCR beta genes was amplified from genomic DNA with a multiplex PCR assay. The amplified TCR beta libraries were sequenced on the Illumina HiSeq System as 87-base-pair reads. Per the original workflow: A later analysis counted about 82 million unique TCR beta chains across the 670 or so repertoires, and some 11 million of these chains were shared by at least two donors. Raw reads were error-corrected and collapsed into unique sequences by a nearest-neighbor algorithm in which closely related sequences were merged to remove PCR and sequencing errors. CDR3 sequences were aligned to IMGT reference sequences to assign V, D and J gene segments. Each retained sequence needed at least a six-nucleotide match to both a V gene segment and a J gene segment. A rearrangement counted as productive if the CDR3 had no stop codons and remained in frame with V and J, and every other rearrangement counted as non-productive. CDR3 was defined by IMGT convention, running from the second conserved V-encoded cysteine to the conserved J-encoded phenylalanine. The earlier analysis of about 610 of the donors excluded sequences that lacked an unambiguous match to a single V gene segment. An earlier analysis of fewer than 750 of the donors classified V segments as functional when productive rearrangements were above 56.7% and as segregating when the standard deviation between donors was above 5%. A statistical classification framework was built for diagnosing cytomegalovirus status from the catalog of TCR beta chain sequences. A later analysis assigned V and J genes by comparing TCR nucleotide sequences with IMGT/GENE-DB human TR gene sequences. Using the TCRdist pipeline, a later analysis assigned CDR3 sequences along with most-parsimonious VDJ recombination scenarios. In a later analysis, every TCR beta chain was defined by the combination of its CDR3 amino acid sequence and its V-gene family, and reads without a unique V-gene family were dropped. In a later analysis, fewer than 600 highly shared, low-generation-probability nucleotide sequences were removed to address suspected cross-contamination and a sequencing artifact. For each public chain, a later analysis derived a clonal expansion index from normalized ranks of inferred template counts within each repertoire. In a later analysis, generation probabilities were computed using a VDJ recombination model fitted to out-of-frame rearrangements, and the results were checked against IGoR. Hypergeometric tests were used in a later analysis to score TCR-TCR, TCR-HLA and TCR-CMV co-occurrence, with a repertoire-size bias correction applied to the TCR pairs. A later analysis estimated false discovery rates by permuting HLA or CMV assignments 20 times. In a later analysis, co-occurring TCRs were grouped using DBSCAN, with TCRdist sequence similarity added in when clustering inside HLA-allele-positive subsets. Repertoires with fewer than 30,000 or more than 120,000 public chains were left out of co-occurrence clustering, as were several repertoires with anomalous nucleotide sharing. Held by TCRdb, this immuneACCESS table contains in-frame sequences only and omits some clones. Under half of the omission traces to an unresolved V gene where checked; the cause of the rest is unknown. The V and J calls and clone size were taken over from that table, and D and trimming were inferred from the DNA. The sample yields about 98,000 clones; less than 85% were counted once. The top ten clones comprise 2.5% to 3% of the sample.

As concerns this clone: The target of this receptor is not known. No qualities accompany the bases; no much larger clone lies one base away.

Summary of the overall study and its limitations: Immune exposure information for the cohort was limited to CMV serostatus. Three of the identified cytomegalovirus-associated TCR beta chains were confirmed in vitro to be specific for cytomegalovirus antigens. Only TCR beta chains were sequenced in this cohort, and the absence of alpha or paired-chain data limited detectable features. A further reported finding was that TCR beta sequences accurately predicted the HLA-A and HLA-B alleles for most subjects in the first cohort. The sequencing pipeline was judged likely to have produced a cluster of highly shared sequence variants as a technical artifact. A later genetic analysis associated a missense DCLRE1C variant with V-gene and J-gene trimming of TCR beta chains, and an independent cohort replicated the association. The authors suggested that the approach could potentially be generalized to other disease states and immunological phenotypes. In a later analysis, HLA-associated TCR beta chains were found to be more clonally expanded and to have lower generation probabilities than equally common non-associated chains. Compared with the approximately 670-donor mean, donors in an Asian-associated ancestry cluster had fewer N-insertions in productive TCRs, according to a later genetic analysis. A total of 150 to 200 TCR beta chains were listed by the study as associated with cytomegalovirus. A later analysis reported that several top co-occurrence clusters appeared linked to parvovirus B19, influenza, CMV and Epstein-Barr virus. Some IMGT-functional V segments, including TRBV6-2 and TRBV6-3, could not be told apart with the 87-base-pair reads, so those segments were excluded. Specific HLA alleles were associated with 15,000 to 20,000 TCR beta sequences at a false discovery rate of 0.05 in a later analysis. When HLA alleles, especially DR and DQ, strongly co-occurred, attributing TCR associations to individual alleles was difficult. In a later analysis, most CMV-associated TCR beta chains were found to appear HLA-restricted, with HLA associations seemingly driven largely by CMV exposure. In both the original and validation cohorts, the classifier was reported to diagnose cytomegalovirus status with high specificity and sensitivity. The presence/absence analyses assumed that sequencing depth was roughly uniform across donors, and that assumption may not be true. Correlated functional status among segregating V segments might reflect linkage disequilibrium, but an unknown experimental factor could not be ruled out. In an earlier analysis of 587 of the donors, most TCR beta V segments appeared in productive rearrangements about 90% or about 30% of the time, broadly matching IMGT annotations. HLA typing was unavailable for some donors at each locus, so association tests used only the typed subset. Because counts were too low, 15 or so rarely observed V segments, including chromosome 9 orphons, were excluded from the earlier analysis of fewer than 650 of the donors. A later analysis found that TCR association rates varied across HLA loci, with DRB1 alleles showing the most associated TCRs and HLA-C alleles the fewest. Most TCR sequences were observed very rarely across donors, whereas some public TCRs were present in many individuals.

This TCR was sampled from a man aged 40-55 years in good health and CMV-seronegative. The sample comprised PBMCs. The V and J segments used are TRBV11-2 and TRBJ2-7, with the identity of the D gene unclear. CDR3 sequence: CASSHYEQYF. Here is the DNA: TGTGCCAGCAGCCATTACGAGCAGTACTTC.